The 13 T cell receptor beta chains in this list originate from one sample, sequenced in a study of T cell responses to AZD1222 COVID-19 vaccine. Libraries were prepared by immunoSEQ multiplex PCR; TCRdb keeps only in-frame clonotypes and omits some of them. The repertoire includes roughly 150,000 clones, roughly 90% of them detected once, and roughly 1.3% sits in the top ten. Sequencing used peripheral blood, obtained 28 days after the second AZD1222 dose. These receptors were taken from an adult who received the AZD1222 COVID-19 vaccine.

The chain combines TRBV6-6 with TRBJ2-7; 8 nucleotides line up with TRBD2. CDR1 is MNHNY, CDR2 SVGAGI, per germline (reference sequence). The CDR3 length is 15 residues. V lost 5 bases and J lost 1; bases outside the gene matches: 7. In nucleotides, the CDR3 is TGTGCCAGCAGTAATAGCGGGGCTGCTTCCTACGAGCAGTACTTC. This translates into CASSNSGAASYEQYF.

The chain carries TRBV28 and TRBJ1-6; tentatively, D is TRBD1 (5 bases). Germline CDR1 MDHEN, CDR2 SYDVKM. Trimming removed 2 bases from V and 12 bases from J, with 8 bases in between. The CDR3 is made up of 12 amino acids. The CDR3 region is CASSLRDLPLHF. CDR3 sequence (DNA): TGTGCCAGCAGTTTAAGGGACCTACCCCTCCACTTT.

The V gene is TRBV6-5, the J gene TRBJ1-3; no definite D call. CDR1 is MNHEY and CDR2 is SVGAGI in the germline V gene. V was cut by 0 bases and J by 3 bases, with 12 bases left in between. The CDR3 runs to 16 residues. The CDR3 protein is CASSYSTSESGNTIYF. DNA for the CDR3: TGTGCCAGCAGTTACTCGACTTCAGAAAGTGGAAACACCATATATTTT.

The chain links TRBV7-2 to TRBJ1-3; the match to TRBD1 covers 8 bases. The CDR3 length is 17 residues. V trimming: 2 bases; J trimming: 3 bases; junction bases outside the gene matches: 9. CDR1 and CDR2 (germline): SGHTA, FQGNSA. In nucleotides, the CDR3 is TGTGCCAGCAGCTTACTGGCAGGGGGCTTTGATGGAAACACCATATATTTT. It encodes CASSLLAGGFDGNTIYF.

The rearrangement links TRBV29-1 to TRBJ1-2, with 9 bases fitting TRBD1. Per the germline V gene, CDR1 is SQVTM and CDR2 is ANQGSEA. V shed 6 bases and J 4 bases; nucleotides not matched to a gene: 3. CDR3 length: 12 amino acids. In DNA form, the CDR3 reads TGCAGCGTGGGACAGGGCTCCTATGGCTACACCTTC. It specifies CSVGQGSYGYTF.

This clone was observed a single time. The rearrangement links TRBV16 to TRBJ2-4, with D unclear. V gave up 0 bases and J gave up 0 bases, with 9 bases separating them. CDR1 and CDR2 (germline): KGHSY, FQNENV. The CDR3 is 16 amino acids. The chain's CDR3 is CASSQSAGTAKNIQYF. In nucleotides, the CDR3 is TGTGCCAGCAGCCAATCCGCAGGAACAGCCAAAAACATTCAGTACTTC.

This rearrangement joins TRBV5-1 to TRBJ1-6, with D unclear. Germline assignment: CDR1 SGHRS and CDR2 YFSETQ. This CDR3 is 15 amino acids long. Trimming cost V 0 bases and J 5 bases, with 9 bases left between them. This CDR3 reads CASSLETADNSPLHF. In nucleotides, the CDR3 is TGCGCCAGCAGCTTGGAGACTGCCGATAATTCACCCCTCCACTTT.

This chain uses TRBV18 with TRBJ1-1, with D possibly matching TRBD1 (6 bases). CDR3 length equals 14 residues. From germline, CDR1 is KGHSH and CDR2 LQKENI. V dropped 3 bases and J dropped 2 bases, with 10 bases sitting between them. Here the CDR3 reads CASSPSQGNTEAFF. The CDR3 DNA is TGTGCCAGCTCACCCTCACAGGGAAACACTGAAGCTTTCTTT. Variable domain in full (rest from reference TRBV18 and TRBJ1-1): NAGVMQNPRHLVRRRGQEARLRCSPMKGHSHVYWYRQLPEEGLKFMVYLQKENIIDESGMPKERFSAEFPKEGPSILRIQQVVRGDSAAYFCASSPSQGNTEAFFGQGTRLTVV.

The rearrangement joins TRBV5-1 to TRBJ1-6, with D maybe TRBD1 (6 bases). This CDR3 has 16 amino acids. The germline V gene has CDR1 SGHRS and CDR2 YFSETQ. The V end lost 0 bases, the J end lost 7 bases, and 14 bases lay between the germline ends. The CDR3: CASSLARGAVNSPLHF. The CDR3 coding sequence is TGCGCCAGCAGCTTGGCCCGGGGGGCAGTGAATTCACCCCTCCACTTT.

The chain employs TRBV7-9 and TRBJ2-5; 8 nucleotides line up with TRBD1. The CDR3 totals 13 residues. The V gene end was trimmed by 5 bases and the J gene end by 6 bases; junction bases not matched to a gene: 5. Germline CDR1 reads SEHNR; CDR2 reads FQNEAQ (reference sequence). Here the CDR3 DNA reads TGTGCCAGCAGCGAGGGACAGGCAAAGACCCAGTACTTC. Translation gives CASSEGQAKTQYF.

CDR3 region: CASSHTGVGYEQYF. CDR3 nucleotide sequence: TGTGCCAGCAGCCACACAGGGGTCGGCTACGAGCAGTACTTC. The chain carries TRBV14 and TRBJ2-7; 7 bases are shared with TRBD1. Germline values: CDR1 SGHDN, CDR2 FVKESK. The CDR3 runs 14 residues. J was trimmed by 3 bases and V by 3 bases; bases with no gene match: 5.

V is TRBV9 and J is TRBJ2-3, with 7 bases matching TRBD1. The V gene's germline CDR1 is SGDLS and CDR2 YYNGEE. V was clipped by 3 bases and J by 5 bases; unmatched bases: 0. The CDR3 sequence is 12 residues long. The CDR3: CASSAGGDTQYF. The CDR3 bases are TGTGCCAGCAGCGCAGGGGGAGATACGCAGTATTTT.

The chain combines TRBV15 with TRBJ1-6; perhaps TRBD1 as D (6 bases). Germline V gives CDR1 LNHNV, CDR2 YYDKDF (reference sequence). CDR3 length: 15 amino acids. Trimming left V 4 bases short and J 10 bases short, with 17 bases between. In nucleotides, the CDR3 is TGTGCCACCAGCAATGACGGGACATATGGGTCACCCCTCCACTTT. Encoded protein: CATSNDGTYGSPLHF.